This T cell receptor beta chain was captured by sequencing in a study of cytomegalovirus exposure and HLA in healthy donors. Remarks on this clone: Its antigen is not identified.

CDR1 is LNHDA and CDR2 is SQIVND in the germline V gene (reference sequence). CDR3 length: 13 residues. Between the trimmed V and J ends, which lost 8 bases and 6 bases, there was a span of 14 bases. This PCR relied on a set of 60 Vbeta primers and 13 Jbeta primers. Profiled with immunoSEQ multiplex PCR; TCRdb holds only in-frame clones, not every one. The table records about 280,000 clones, about 90% of them present only once. Study findings and constraints: Rarity characterized most TCR sequences, yet some public TCRs appeared in many donors. The authors later found TCR association rates varying by HLA locus, with DRB1 most and HLA-C fewest. Clonal expansion, a later analysis showed, was greater in HLA-associated TCR beta chains than in equally common others.

The specimen sequenced was PBMCs. This receptor was taken from a woman aged 18-29 years in good health and CMV-seronegative. The chain is built from TRBV19 and TRBJ2-1; weak D call: TRBD2 (5 bases). The CDR3 DNA sequence: TGTGCCAGTGTCGAGGGCGGCTTCAATGAGCAGTTCTTC. This encodes CASVEGGFNEQFF.